The rows below give T cell receptor beta chains drawn from one sample of a study of cytomegalovirus exposure and HLA in healthy donors. TCRdb's table, derived via immunoSEQ multiplex PCR, lists solely in-frame clones and lacks some. The sample yields some 83,000 clones, over 60% seen once. Sequenced sample: PBMCs. Receptors were obtained from a man aged 60 to 75 in good health and CMV-seronegative. The CDR3 runs from the conserved cysteine through the conserved F or W. The D gene is left open where the match is weak. Clone size, where shown, is once, few, many, or a class for clones that have expanded.

>.|TRBV7-9|.|TRBJ1-2
TGTTCCAGCAGCCCCCAGGACTTCTCCCTGTCCAACTATGGCTACACCTTC
CSSSPQDFSLSNYGYTF
>.|TRBV5-6|few|TRBJ1-6
TGTGCCAGCAGTCTCGGGGGGGGGATACTTTCACCCCTCCACTTT
CASSLGGGILSPLHF
>.|TRBV30|.|TRBJ1-5
TGTGCCTGGAGTGTACCCGGGGGTCTAGTTCAGCCCCAGCATTTT
CAWSVPGGLVQPQHF
>TRBD2|TRBV7-9|few|TRBJ2-7
TGTTCCAGCAGCTGGGGGGGCGGGGGGAGCTCCTACGAGCAGTACTTC
CSSSWGGGGSSYEQYF
>TRBD2|TRBV7-8|.|TRBJ2-5
TGTGCCAGCAGCTTATCTAGCGGGGCCCAAGAGACCCAGTACTTC
CASSLSSGAQETQYF
>.|TRBV11-2|.|TRBJ2-3
TGTGCCAGCAGCCGAGTTACCCTAGCAAGTGGCACAGATACGCAGTATTTT
CASSRVTLASGTDTQYF
>.|TRBV21-1|.|TRBJ2-1
TGTGCCAGCAGCAAAACCAGGAATGAGCAGTTCTTC
CASSKTRNEQFF
>.|TRBV27|.|TRBJ2-7
TGTGCCAGCAGTTATGGAGGCGGCGAGCAGTACTTC
CASSYGGGEQYF
>TRBD2|TRBV29-1|.|TRBJ2-3
TGCAGCGTTCCCCTCCGTGGGGGGGGAGATACGCAGTATTTT
CSVPLRGGGDTQYF
>.|TRBV15|.|TRBJ1-3
TGTGCCACCAGCAGTATCGAGTCCTCTGGAAACACCATATATTTT
CATSSIESSGNTIYF
>.|TRBV30|few|TRBJ1-1
TGTGCCTGGGGAGAAAACCCGAACACTGAAGCTTTCTTT
CAWGENPNTEAFF
>.|TRBV21-1|.|TRBJ2-4
TGTGCCAGCAGCAAGGGACAGAAAATAGCCAAAAACATTCAGTACTTC
CASSKGQKIAKNIQYF
>.|TRBV6-1|.|TRBJ1-2
TGTGCCAGCAGGACGACGGGGGACCGGCGGGGCTACACCTTC
CASRTTGDRRGYTF
>.|TRBV5-1|once|TRBJ2-3
TGCGCCAGCAGCTTGGACGATCCTACGGATACGCAGTATTTT
CASSLDDPTDTQYF
>TRBD1|TRBV6-6|.|TRBJ1-1
TGTGCCAGCAGCCCGGACAGGGGGGGTACTGAAGCTTTCTTT
CASSPDRGGTEAFF
>.|TRBV9|once|TRBJ2-1
TGTGCCAGCAGCGTAGAGGGGGTAGGGGTTTACAATGAGCAGTTCTTC
CASSVEGVGVYNEQFF
>.|TRBV27|.|TRBJ2-4
TGTGCCAGCAGTCTCCGGGCCGGAGGAAACATTCAGTACTTC
CASSLRAGGNIQYF
>TRBD2|TRBV5-4|.|TRBJ2-5
TGTGCCAGCAGCTTAGGGACTAGCGGCCAAGAGACCCAGTACTTC
CASSLGTSGQETQYF
>TRBD2|TRBV5-5|few|TRBJ2-1
TGTGCCAGCAGCTCTGAGCGGGGGGTCTACAATGAGCAGTTCTTC
CASSSERGVYNEQFF
>TRBD2|TRBV5-6|.|TRBJ2-4
TGTGCCAGCAGCTTGGTGGGCGGGGGGGCCGAGGAAAACATTCAGTACTTC
CASSLVGGGAEENIQYF
>.|TRBV18|.|TRBJ1-1
TGTGCCAGCTCACCACGGGGGGACGGGTCCGGTGACACTGAAGCTTTCTTT
CASSPRGDGSGDTEAFF
>TRBD1|TRBV6-5|.|TRBJ2-7
TGTGCCAGCAGCACCCGGGACAGGGAAACCTACGAGCAGTACTTC
CASSTRDRETYEQYF
>TRBD1|TRBV10-2|.|TRBJ1-6
TGCGCCAGCAGTGTTACAGGGGGGGAAAATTCACCCCTCCACTTT
CASSVTGGENSPLHF
>TRBD2|TRBV6-5|.|TRBJ2-7
TGTGCCAGCAGTTACTCGAGTGGGCAGGGAGGGGACGAGCAGTACTTC
CASSYSSGQGGDEQYF
>.|TRBV19|few|TRBJ1-1
TGTGCCAGTAGTATCCCCGCAGGAGGGACTGAAGCTTTCTTT
CASSIPAGGTEAFF
>.|TRBV5-4|.|TRBJ1-2
TGTGCCAGCACCCCGTCAATTTATAGGTCGGGTGGGTCGAACTATGGCTACACCTTC
CASTPSIYRSGGSNYGYTF
>.|TRBV7-9|once|TRBJ1-6
TGTTCCAGCAGCCCCAGTAGGAGCTCCTATAATTCACCCCTCCACTTT
CSSSPSRSSYNSPLHF
>TRBD1|TRBV6-5|.|TRBJ1-1
TGTGCCAGCAGTTACAGCAGGGGGCTGGTCGCTTTCTTT
CASSYSRGLVAFF
>TRBD1|TRBV7-3|.|TRBJ2-6
TGTGCCAGCAGCCTACAGGGACAGACCTACTCTGGGGCCAACGTCCTGACTTTC
CASSLQGQTYSGANVLTF
>.|TRBV6-4|few|TRBJ2-4
TGTGCCAGCCGGGGAATTCCTTTC
CASRGIPF
>TRBD1|TRBV30|few|TRBJ1-4
TGTGCCTGGAGTGTACTGACAGGGGTAGGAGAAAAACTGTTTTTT
CAWSVLTGVGEKLFF
>.|TRBV9|.|TRBJ2-5
TGTGCCAGCAGCCCCCCGCCTGGGGCAGTACAAGAGACCCAGTACTTC
CASSPPPGAVQETQYF
>.|TRBV29-1|.|TRBJ1-2
TGCAGCGTAAGGCGGGATGGCTACACCTTC
CSVRRDGYTF
>.|TRBV7-9|few|TRBJ2-7
TGTTCCAGCAGCGGGCAGCGGGGACAGGCCTACGAGCAGTACTTC
CSSSGQRGQAYEQYF
>TRBD2|TRBV27|.|TRBJ2-3
TGTGCCAGCACACGGGGGGGCGATACGCAGTATTTT
CASTRGGDTQYF
>.|TRBV20-1|.|TRBJ2-5
TGCAGTGCTCCACTAGTTGGGACCCAGTACTTC
CSAPLVGTQYF
>.|TRBV9|.|TRBJ1-6
TGTGCCAGCAGCGGACAGGTCGGGAATTCACCCCTCCACTTT
CASSGQVGNSPLHF